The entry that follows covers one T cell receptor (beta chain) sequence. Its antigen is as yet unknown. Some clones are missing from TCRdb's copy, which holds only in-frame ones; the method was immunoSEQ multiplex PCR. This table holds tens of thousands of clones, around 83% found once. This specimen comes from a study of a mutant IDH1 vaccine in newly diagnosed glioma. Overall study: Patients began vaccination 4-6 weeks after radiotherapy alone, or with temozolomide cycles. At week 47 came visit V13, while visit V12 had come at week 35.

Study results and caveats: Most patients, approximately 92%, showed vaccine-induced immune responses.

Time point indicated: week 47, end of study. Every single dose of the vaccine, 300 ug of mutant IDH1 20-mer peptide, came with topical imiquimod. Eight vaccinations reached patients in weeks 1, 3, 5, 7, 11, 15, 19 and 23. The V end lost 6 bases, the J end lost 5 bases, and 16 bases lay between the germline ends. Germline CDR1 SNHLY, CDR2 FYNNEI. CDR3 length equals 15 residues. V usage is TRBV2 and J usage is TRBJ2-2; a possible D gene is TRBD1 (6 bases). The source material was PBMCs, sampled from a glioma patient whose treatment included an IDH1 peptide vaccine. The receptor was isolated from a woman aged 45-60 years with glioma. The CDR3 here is CASSGTHLKTGELFF. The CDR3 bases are TGTGCCAGCAGCGGGACACATCTAAAAACCGGGGAGCTGTTTTTT.